What follows are 20 T cell receptor beta chains derived from one specimen sequenced in a study of shared clonotypes between healthy human individuals. Assay: immunoSEQ multiplex PCR; the TCRdb copy retains only in-frame clones and omits some. The sample lists 950,000 to 1,100,000 clones, roughly 75% occurring once. Sequencing was performed on memory CD4+ T cells sorted from blood. Subset here: CD45RA-negative fraction. The receptors derive from a man younger than 30 in good health.

In DNA form, the CDR3 reads TGTGCCAGCAGCTTAGCGGGCGGGGGCGGCACCGGGGAGCTGTTTTTT. The encoded protein is CASSLAGGGGTGELFF. The chain links TRBV11-3 to TRBJ2-2, with D maybe TRBD2 (7 bases). The CDR3 is 16 amino acids. In germline, CDR1 is SGHNT, CDR2 YENEEA. V lost 1 base and J 4 bases, leaving 13 bases between the germline ends.

The rearrangement links TRBV18 to TRBJ1-3; 11 nucleotides line up with TRBD1. In germline, CDR1 is KGHSH, CDR2 LQKENI. The ends lost 3 bases at V and 4 bases at J; junction bases unmatched: 5. The CDR3 contains 16 residues. CDR3 sequence reads: CASSPLDRGPGNTIYF. The CDR3 DNA is TGTGCCAGCTCACCGTTGGACAGGGGGCCGGGAAACACCATATATTTT.

The chain employs TRBV21-1 and TRBJ2-2; the table's TRBD2 call for D was not verified on the DNA. TRBV21-1 is deemed a pseudogene. CDR3 size: 18 residues. The CDR3 protein is CASTHRKAGGPNTGELFF. DNA of the CDR3: TGTGCCAGCACCCATCGTAAGGCGGGGGGACCCAACACCGGGGAGCTGTTTTTT.

CDR3 amino acids: CASSQERGQGTDTQYF. The DNA for the CDR3 is TGCGCCAGCAGCCAAGAGCGGGGACAGGGCACAGATACGCAGTATTTT. The chain carries TRBV4-3 and TRBJ2-3, with 8 bases aligning to TRBD1. Losses at the gene ends were 0 bases for V and 1 base for J; bases not matched to a gene: 3. Germline CDR1 and CDR2: LGHNA and YSLEER. The CDR3 has 16 amino acids.

The chain uses TRBV6-5 and TRBJ1-6, with 9 bases that match TRBD1. This CDR3 has 14 amino acids. The J segment lost 5 bases and the V segment lost 5 bases, leaving 1 base of the junction unmatched. Germline V gene data show CDR1 as MNHEY and CDR2 as SVGAGI. The DNA for the CDR3 is TGTGCCAGCAGTACAGGGGGCGATAATTCACCCCTCCACTTT. It specifies CASSTGGDNSPLHF.

V is TRBV27 and J is TRBJ1-2, with D unclear. V dropped 6 bases and J dropped 5 bases, with 10 bases sitting between them. The CDR3 contains 12 residues. Germline V gene sequence: CDR1 MNHEY, CDR2 SMNVEV (reference sequence). The CDR3, as DNA: TGTGCCAGCAGGGAAACGGGTTATGGCTACACCTTC. This sequence encodes CASRETGYGYTF.

This clone was counted once. The genes are TRBV28 and TRBJ2-2; D may be TRBD2 (6 bases). V lost 2 bases and J lost 7, with 17 bases in between. Germline loops: CDR1 MDHEN, CDR2 SYDVKM. The CDR3 is 16 residues long. The DNA for the CDR3 is TGTGCCAGCAGTTTAGCCCGGCGGGGAGGCGGCGGGGAGCTGTTTTTT. Translating gives CASSLARRGGGGELFF.

The chain has TRBV28 and TRBJ1-2; D remains ambiguous. Between the trimmed V and J ends, which lost 8 bases and 2 bases, there was a span of 9 bases. CDR1 is MDHEN, CDR2 SYDVKM, per germline. This CDR3 is built from 12 residues. CDR3 in amino acids: CASGGSNYGYTF. In DNA form, the CDR3 reads TGTGCCAGCGGCGGCAGCAACTATGGCTACACCTTC.

The J gene is TRBJ2-3, the V gene TRBV5-4; D is ambiguous. The germline CDR1 and CDR2 sequences are SGHNT and YYREEE (reference sequence). The CDR3 covers 16 residues. V lost 3 bases to trimming and J lost 4 bases, with 18 bases between them. The CDR3 sequence: CASSSHSSSPSDTQYF. Written as DNA, the CDR3 is TGTGCCAGCAGCTCCCACAGCAGCTCTCCGTCAGATACGCAGTATTTT.

This sequence joins TRBV29-1 and TRBJ1-4; D not resolved. The length of the CDR3 is 11 residues. V lost 7 bases and J lost 7, with 10 bases in between. Per germline, CDR1 SQVTM and CDR2 ANQGSEA. CDR3 nucleotides: TGCAGCGGAATGGACGGTGAAAAACTGTTTTTT. Protein sequence: CSGMDGEKLFF.

As for this clone: With only one base between it and a far larger clone, this is likely a read error. V gene TRBV7-2 combines with J gene TRBJ2-3; 8 nucleotides line up with TRBD2. The ends lost 5 bases at V and 1 base at J; junction bases unmatched: 2. The germline gives CDR1 SGHTA, CDR2 FQGNSA. The CDR3 covers 14 residues. In nucleotides, the CDR3 is TGTGCCAGCAGCGTGACTAGCGGCACAGATACGCAGTATTTT. It yields the protein CASSVTSGTDTQYF.

This rearrangement joins TRBV28 to TRBJ1-2, with 9 bases identical to TRBD1. Germline V gene lookup returns CDR1 MDHEN and CDR2 SYDVKM. This CDR3 region has 11 residues. The DNA of the CDR3 is TGTACCGGTGGGACAGGGATCGGCTACACCTTC. Its translation is CTGGTGIGYTF.

The chain couples TRBV28 to TRBJ2-5, with D tentatively TRBD1 (6 bases). The CDR3 covers 16 residues. V lost 7 bases, J lost 4 bases, and 22 bases lay in between. Germline values: CDR1 MDHEN, CDR2 SYDVKM. The CDR3: CASNGPSLGARETQYF. The CDR3 DNA follows: TGTGCCAGCAATGGCCCATCCTTGGGGGCGCGAGAGACCCAGTACTTC.

The chain carries TRBV7-2 and TRBJ2-7; unclear D gene. This CDR3 is 14 amino acids long. Germline CDR1 SGHTA, CDR2 FQGNSA. Deletions cut 3 bases from V and 0 bases from J, with 9 bases between. The CDR3 reads CASSFTVPSYEQYF. CDR3 sequence (DNA): TGTGCCAGCAGCTTCACGGTGCCCTCCTACGAGCAGTACTTC.

The rearrangement joins TRBV5-6 to TRBJ2-5; no clear D gene. CDR3 length: 14 amino acids. CDR1 is SGHDT and CDR2 is YYEEEE in the germline V gene. V was pared by 6 bases and J by 2 bases, with 14 bases between. CDR3 in amino acids: CASTRLTLQETQYF. CDR3 nucleotide sequence: TGTGCCAGCACCCGCCTCACTTTACAAGAGACCCAGTACTTC.

This clone was seen more than once but under ten times. The chain has TRBV30 and TRBJ1-3; D call uncertain. This CDR3 region has 15 residues. Germline V gene lookup returns CDR1 GTSNPN and CDR2 SVGIG (reference sequence). V lost 7 bases and J lost 4, with 20 bases in between. The CDR3 spells CALLPRELNGNTIYF. The CDR3 bases are TGTGCCTTACTTCCGCGTGAATTAAACGGAAACACCATATATTTT.

The V and J genes are TRBV5-1 and TRBJ2-4; tentatively, D is TRBD2 (5 bases). V gave up 0 bases and J gave up 6 bases, with 13 bases separating them. The CDR3 loop spans 15 amino acids. CDR1 SGHRS and CDR2 YFSETQ come from the germline V gene. The chain's CDR3 is CASSLATGNGNIQYF. CDR3 in DNA: TGCGCCAGCAGCTTGGCCACCGGGAATGGAAACATTCAGTACTTC.

The chain employs TRBV28 and TRBJ2-7; D is uncertain. The germline V and J ends were trimmed by 2 bases and 4 bases, with 12 bases remaining between them. This CDR3 has 14 residues. Looked up from germline, CDR1 is MDHEN and CDR2 is SYDVKM. CDR3 amino acids: CASSLDIPPYEQYF. In DNA form, the CDR3 reads TGTGCCAGCAGTTTAGATATTCCGCCGTACGAGCAGTACTTC.

This clone occurred a few times. The DNA of the CDR3 is TGTGCCAGCAGTGCCGGGACAGGGTCCCAGCCCCAGCATTTT. Translating it yields CASSAGTGSQPQHF. The V and J genes are TRBV25-1 and TRBJ1-5, with 9 bases identical to TRBD1. V was clipped by 4 bases and J by 7 bases; unmatched bases: 5. CDR3 length: 14 amino acids. Germline assignment: CDR1 MGHDK and CDR2 SYGVNS. The full variable domain, completed using reference TRBV25-1 and TRBJ1-5, is EADIYQTPRYLVIGTGKKITLECSQTMGHDKMYWYQQDPGMELHLIHYSYGVNSTEKGDLSSESTVSRIRTEHFPLTLESARPSHTSQYLCASSAGTGSQPQHFGDGTRLSIL.

The genes are TRBV18 and TRBJ2-3, with 7 bases that match TRBD2. The length of the CDR3 is 15 residues. CDR1 KGHSH and CDR2 LQKENI come from the germline V gene. V lost 6 bases and J lost 0; bases outside the gene matches: 6. The DNA of the CDR3 is TGTGCCAGCTCCCCCCTAGCGGTTAGCACAGATACGCAGTATTTT. Protein product: CASSPLAVSTDTQYF.